This T cell receptor beta chain was profiled in a study of T cells in localized non-small cell lung cancer. General observations from the study: Within adjacent lung there appeared a median around 55 of the top 100 tumor clones. Greater blood T cell density accompanied longer overall survival. In uninvolved adjacent lung, T cell clonality reached its highest value, exceeding tumor. Sequencing covered just one tumor region, so heterogeneity cannot be ruled out.

Measured with immunoSEQ multiplex PCR; TCRdb has only the in-frame clones, and not every one. The sample contains about 45,000 clones, about 91% of which appear only once. In regard to this clone: Its antigen is currently unknown.

The CDR3 has 13 residues. V gave up 6 bases and J gave up 4 bases, with 12 bases separating them. Germline V lookup: CDR1 SGHTA, CDR2 FQGNSA. The chain joins TRBV7-2 to TRBJ1-1; D possibly corresponds to TRBD1 (5 bases). This TCR derives from a woman between 40 and 69 years old with stage II lung adenocarcinoma. The material was PBMCs, obtained before any cancer treatment. The DNA for the CDR3 is TGTGCCAGCAGTAGGTCAGGGTCCACTGAAGCTTTCTTT. It codes for CASSRSGSTEAFF.